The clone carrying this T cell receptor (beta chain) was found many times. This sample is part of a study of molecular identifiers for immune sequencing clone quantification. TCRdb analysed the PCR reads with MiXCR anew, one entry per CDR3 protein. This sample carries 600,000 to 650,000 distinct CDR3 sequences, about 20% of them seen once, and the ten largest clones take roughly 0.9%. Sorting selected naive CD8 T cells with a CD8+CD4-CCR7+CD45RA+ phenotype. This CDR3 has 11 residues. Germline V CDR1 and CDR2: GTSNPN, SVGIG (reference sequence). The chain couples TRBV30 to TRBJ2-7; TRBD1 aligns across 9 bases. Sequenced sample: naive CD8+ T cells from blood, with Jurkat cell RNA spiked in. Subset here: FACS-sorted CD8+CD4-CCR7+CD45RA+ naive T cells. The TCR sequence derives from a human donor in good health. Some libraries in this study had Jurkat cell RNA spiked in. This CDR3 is CAEGQGGEQYF. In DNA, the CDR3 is TGTGCTGAGGGACAGGGAGGGGAGCAGTACTTC.